These 18 T cell receptor beta chains were all obtained from the same sample, sequenced in a study of shared clonotypes between healthy human individuals. Clones were read by immunoSEQ multiplex PCR, and TCRdb kept only the in-frame ones, dropping some. The sample carries a few hundred thousand clones, approximately 97% recorded once. Sequences were obtained from memory CD8+ T cells sorted from blood. As to subset: CD45RO+ cells pooled with CCR7-negative TemRA cells. Receptors were obtained from a man aged 30 to 39 in good health.

CDR3 nucleotide sequence: TGTGCCAGCAGTGCCCTCGGGACTAGCGGCTACGAGCAGTACTTC. Its translation: CASSALGTSGYEQYF. V is TRBV28 and J is TRBJ2-7, with 11 bases lining up with TRBD2. CDR3 size: 15 residues. CDR1 is MDHEN, CDR2 SYDVKM, per germline. The ends lost 5 bases at V and 3 bases at J; junction bases unmatched: 6.

This chain joins TRBV28 and TRBJ1-5; 7 bases are shared with TRBD1. The CDR3 totals 17 residues. V shed 6 bases and J 0 bases; nucleotides not matched to a gene: 11. Germline assignment: CDR1 MDHEN and CDR2 SYDVKM. The CDR3 bases are TGTGCCAGCAGCCCCCGGACAGGAAGGTATAGCAATCAGCCCCAGCATTTT. It encodes CASSPRTGRYSNQPQHF.

V and J are TRBV7-2 and TRBJ2-1; 11 bases fit TRBD2. The CDR3 contains 16 residues. V dropped 5 bases and J dropped 6; count of bases not matched to a gene: 9. Germline lookup yields CDR1 SGHTA and CDR2 FQGNSA. The CDR3 DNA sequence: TGTGCCAGCAGCCCGTACAGACTAGCGGGAATCAATGAGCAGTTCTTC. Translation: CASSPYRLAGINEQFF.

The chain employs TRBV27 and TRBJ2-5; 7 nucleotides align to TRBD1. The ends lost 5 bases at V and 3 bases at J; junction bases unmatched: 12. CDR3 length: 16 amino acids. Germline lookup yields CDR1 MNHEY and CDR2 SMNVEV (reference sequence). DNA for the CDR3: TGTGCCAGCAGTAGGGACAGAGTTACACTTGAAGAGACCCAGTACTTC. Translating gives CASSRDRVTLEETQYF.

This clone was found once. V is TRBV5-1 and J is TRBJ2-5, with 8 bases aligning to TRBD2. Germline V gene data show CDR1 as SGHRS and CDR2 as YFSETQ. Trimming cost V 5 bases and J 2 bases; bases outside gene matches: 8. This CDR3 is 15 amino acids long. CDR3 region: CASRGNTGGQETQYF. In nucleotides, the CDR3 is TGCGCCAGCAGGGGAAATACGGGAGGGCAAGAGACCCAGTACTTC.

The chain joins TRBV28 to TRBJ2-7, with TRBD2 as a possible D gene (5 bases). There are 13 residues in the CDR3. Trimming removed 8 bases from V and 0 bases from J, with 11 bases in between. Germline CDR1 MDHEN, CDR2 SYDVKM. The CDR3 loop is CASGGDYSYEQYF. The CDR3 coding sequence is TGTGCCAGCGGCGGAGACTACTCCTACGAGCAGTACTTC.

There are a few counts of this clone. The rearrangement uses TRBV7-6 and TRBJ1-1, with 7 bases matching TRBD1. V dropped 4 bases and J dropped 0; count of bases not matched to a gene: 11. Germline CDR1 SGHVS, CDR2 FNYEAQ. The CDR3 covers 17 residues. CDR3 DNA: TGTGCCAGCAGCTCTACCCAGAGGGGGCTGATGAACACTGAAGCTTTCTTT. It yields the protein CASSSTQRGLMNTEAFF.

The rearrangement uses TRBV5-6 and TRBJ1-1; D ambiguous. From germline, CDR1 is SGHDT and CDR2 YYEEEE. V was clipped by 4 bases and J by 7 bases, with 11 bases between them. The CDR3 sequence is 12 residues long. DNA for the CDR3: TGTGCCAGCAGCCCTGGACGGAGTGAAGCTTTCTTT. As protein: CASSPGRSEAFF. Together with reference TRBV5-6 and TRBJ1-1, the CDR3 gives the full variable domain: DAGVTQSPTHLIKTRGQQVTLRCSPKSGHDTVSWYQQALGQGPQFIFQYYEEEERQRGNFPDRFSGHQFPNYSSELNVNALLLGDSALYLCASSPGRSEAFFGQGTRLTVV.

The chain employs TRBV7-2 and TRBJ2-2; 7 bases are shared with TRBD1. This CDR3 has 14 amino acids. With V trimmed by 5 bases and J by 4 bases, 4 bases remained unmatched. Germline V CDR1 and CDR2: SGHTA, FQGNSA. The CDR3 region is CASSPRQGTGELFF. DNA for the CDR3: TGTGCCAGCAGCCCCCGACAGGGCACCGGGGAGCTGTTTTTT. Supplemented by reference TRBV7-2 and TRBJ2-2, the full variable domain reads GAGVSQSPSNKVTEKGKDVELRCDPISGHTALYWYRQSLGQGLEFLIYFQGNSAPDKSGLPSDRFSAERTGGSVSTLTIQRTQQEDSAVYLCASSPRQGTGELFFGEGSRLTVL.

The chain combines TRBV14 with TRBJ2-3, with D unclear. The CDR3 spans 13 residues. Germline CDR1 reads SGHDN; CDR2 reads FVKESK. Trimming shortened V by 0 bases and J by 2 bases, and 3 bases separated the two germline ends. The CDR3 DNA sequence: TGTGCCAGCAGCCAAGAAGTCACAGATACGCAGTATTTT. It codes for CASSQEVTDTQYF.

This rearrangement joins TRBV9 to TRBJ1-1, with D possibly TRBD1 on 5 matching bases. Trimming stripped 0 bases from V and 4 bases from J, with 7 bases between. CDR1 SGDLS and CDR2 YYNGEE come from the germline V gene. The CDR3 length is 13 residues. The CDR3, as DNA: TGTGCCAGCAGCGTAGCAGGGTCCACTGAAGCTTTCTTT. Its translation is CASSVAGSTEAFF.

The chain combines TRBV11-1 with TRBJ2-3, with 11 bases fitting TRBD2. After removal of 1 base from V and 0 bases from J, the junction contained 6 bases not matched to a gene. The CDR3 spans 18 residues. Germline loops: CDR1 SGHAT, CDR2 FQDESV (reference sequence). For the CDR3, the DNA is TGTGCCAGCAGCTTAGGGGGGGGACTAGCGGATAGCACAGATACGCAGTATTTT. Residues: CASSLGGGLADSTDTQYF.

The chain joins TRBV30 to TRBJ2-7; 10 bases agree with TRBD1. The junction had 12 bases not matched to a gene; V was cut back by 1 base and J by 0 bases. This CDR3 spans 18 amino acids. The germline V gene encodes CDR1 GTSNPN and CDR2 SVGIG (reference sequence). The CDR3 DNA follows: TGTGCCTGGAGTGGTCCGGGACAGGGGACCTTAAGCTCCTACGAGCAGTACTTC. It encodes CAWSGPGQGTLSSYEQYF.

The gene calls are TRBV5-3 and TRBJ2-7; 8 bases fit TRBD1. TRBV5-3 is classed as an ORF, of uncertain function. V shed 2 bases, J shed 5 bases, and the junction held 9 bases outside the gene matches. This CDR3 is 15 amino acids long. This CDR3 is CARSLGQGATNEQYF. The CDR3 DNA reads as TGTGCCAGAAGCTTAGGGCAGGGGGCGACTAACGAGCAGTACTTC.

The chain recombines TRBV10-3 with TRBJ2-1; D uncertain. The V gene lost 4 bases and the J gene lost 3 bases, with 4 bases spanning the gap. The CDR3 contains 12 residues. Germline loops: CDR1 ENHRY, CDR2 SYGVKD. CDR3 loop: CAISGDYNEQFF. CDR3 bases: TGTGCCATCAGTGGCGACTACAATGAGCAGTTCTTC.

The V gene is TRBV27, the J gene TRBJ1-6; possible D gene TRBD1, 5 bases. Germline V lookup: CDR1 MNHEY, CDR2 SMNVEV (reference sequence). The V end lost 5 bases, the J end lost 10 bases, and 9 bases lay between the germline ends. The CDR3 totals 12 residues. Here the CDR3 reads CASSAYRSPLHF. CDR3 nucleotide sequence: TGTGCCAGCAGTGCGTACAGGTCACCCCTCCACTTT.

This clone was recorded only once. The V and J genes are TRBV5-1 and TRBJ2-3; a possible D gene is TRBD2 (5 bases). V was cut by 9 bases and J by 5 bases, with 10 bases left in between. This CDR3 spans 11 amino acids. Germline V CDR1 and CDR2: SGHRS, YFSETQ. This chain's CDR3 is CAIRSGDTQYF. The CDR3 DNA follows: TGCGCCATCAGGAGCGGAGATACGCAGTATTTT.

The genes are TRBV19 and TRBJ2-3; D is unresolved. V lost 6 bases and J 6 bases, leaving 13 bases between the germline ends. CDR3 length equals 13 residues. From germline, CDR1 is LNHDA and CDR2 SQIVND (reference sequence). For the CDR3, the DNA is TGTGCCAGTAGCCGTCGTCAGCAGGATACGCAGTATTTT. As protein: CASSRRQQDTQYF.